The clone carrying this T cell receptor beta chain was observed once. This record comes from a study of shared clonotypes between healthy human individuals. For the study at large: The people who gave samples were a couple of women and a few men aged 18 to 49.

Each subset's genomic DNA was split evenly across several immunoSEQ plates. In the authors' methods: Junction-only sequences produced by ImmunoSEQ had no quality scores, so filtering differed. Data came from immunoSEQ multiplex PCR; TCRdb stores just in-frame clones and leaves some out. V and J calls and clone size are copied from that table; D and trimming were computed from the DNA. The data hold about 520,000 clones, with around 73% observed a single time. Per the germline V gene, CDR1 is SGHVS and CDR2 is FNYEAQ. This CDR3 has 15 amino acids. After removal of 2 bases from V and 2 bases from J, the junction contained 4 bases not matched to a gene.

This TCR derives from a woman in her 40s in good health. Some clones in this sample may be carry-over from other donors' samples. The material sequenced was PBMCs. The chain links TRBV7-6 to TRBJ2-5; 8 bases are a match to TRBD1. Here the CDR3 reads CASSLFGTGQETQYF. The CDR3 nucleotides read TGTGCCAGCAGCTTATTCGGGACAGGTCAAGAGACCCAGTACTTC.